This T cell receptor (beta chain) was sequenced in a study of Graves' ophthalmopathy and Graves' hyperthyroidism. Study at large: No treatment had been given when peripheral blood was collected at initial diagnosis. Regarding the study as a whole: In predicting ophthalmopathy progression, the model reached 65% to 71% sensitivity and 72.22% specificity.

RNA transcripts served as template for amplifying TCR beta CDR3 sequences. Second-round multiplex PCR came after a first-round RT-PCR that employed HTBI primers. TCRdb itself ran the multiplex PCR reads through MiXCR, one entry per CDR3 protein. The sample records over 450,000 distinct CDR3 sequences, approximately 15% being singletons. This clonotype has at least ten counts. Its antigen remains unknown. Germline lookup yields CDR1 DFQATT and CDR2 SNEGSKA (reference sequence). The length of the CDR3 is 14 residues. Trimming removed 0 bases from V and 1 base from J; junction bases left unmatched: 1. Having ophthalmopathy, the donors showed moderate-to-severe activity, CAS ≥3 and NOSPECS ≥4, with disease lasting under 3 months. Patients were excluded if they had other autoimmune diseases or uncontrolled infections, and likewise if pregnancy or lactation applied.

The chain joins TRBV20-1 to TRBJ1-1; TRBD1 matches 8 bases. The origin of this receptor is a woman in her 30s with Graves' ophthalmopathy. Input material: blood. CDR3 sequence reads: CSARDGTGNTEAFF. The CDR3 DNA reads TGCAGTGCTAGAGACGGGACAGGGAACACTGAAGCTTTCTTT.